The 27 T cell receptor beta chains in this list originate from one sample, sequenced in a study of a mutant IDH1 vaccine in newly diagnosed glioma. Libraries were prepared by immunoSEQ multiplex PCR; TCRdb keeps only in-frame clonotypes and omits some of them. The table lists roughly 52,000 clones, 80% of them singletons. Time point given: week 23, last vaccination. Vaccine doses each comprised 300 ug of mutant IDH1 20-mer peptide, with topical imiquimod. These receptors have no identified antigens. The specimen comprised PBMCs, sampled from a glioma patient whose treatment included an IDH1 peptide vaccine. The origin of the receptors is a man in his forties with glioma.

V usage is TRBV10-3 and J usage is TRBJ1-1, with D unresolved. Trimming took off 6 bases at V and 1 base at J, with 9 bases between the two ends. Germline V gene sequence: CDR1 ENHRY, CDR2 SYGVKD. CDR3 length equals 13 residues. The CDR3 sequence is CAIRKTENTEAFF. The DNA for the CDR3 is TGTGCCATCAGAAAGACCGAGAACACTGAAGCTTTCTTT.

This clone was recorded only once. The rearrangement links TRBV27 to TRBJ2-3; D is uncertain. Per the germline V gene, CDR1 is MNHEY and CDR2 is SMNVEV (reference sequence). The V gene lost 0 bases and the J gene lost 2 bases, with 12 bases spanning the gap. There are 16 residues in the CDR3. This chain's CDR3 is CASSLSAVLSTDTQYF. The DNA of the CDR3 is TGTGCCAGCAGTTTATCCGCAGTCCTCTCCACAGATACGCAGTATTTT.

V gene TRBV4-2 combines with J gene TRBJ1-1, with 8 bases lining up with TRBD1. The junction had 3 bases not matched to a gene; V was cut back by 3 bases and J by 3 bases. The germline gives CDR1 LGHNA, CDR2 YNFKEQ. This CDR3 is 14 amino acids long. The CDR3 loop reads CASSHTTGDTEAFF. In nucleotides, the CDR3 is TGTGCCAGCAGCCACACGACAGGGGACACTGAAGCTTTCTTT.

CDR3 nucleotides: TGTGCCAGCAGCTTCGTTGGGGGCGAGCAGTACTTC. This encodes CASSFVGGEQYF. The genes are TRBV5-8 and TRBJ2-7; D possibly matches TRBD1 or TRBD2 (5 bases each). Germline V gene lookup returns CDR1 SGHTS and CDR2 YDEGEE. The CDR3 covers 12 residues. The ends were cut back, 2 bases at V and 6 bases at J, with 9 bases in the middle.

The V gene is TRBV5-6, the J gene TRBJ2-5; 10 bases line up with TRBD2. V was pared by 4 bases and J by 0 bases, with 3 bases of the junction left unmatched. The CDR3 runs to 15 residues. Germline V gene data show CDR1 as SGHDT and CDR2 as YYEEEE. The CDR3 bases are TGTGCCAGCAGCCAGACTAGCGGGTACCAAGAGACCCAGTACTTC. It is translated as CASSQTSGYQETQYF.

The CDR3 protein is CASEGTYSNQPQHF. In DNA, the CDR3 is TGTGCCAGCGAAGGGACATATAGCAATCAGCCCCAGCATTTT. This chain uses TRBV2 with TRBJ1-5; tentatively, D is TRBD1 (6 bases). Per the germline V gene, CDR1 is SNHLY and CDR2 is FYNNEI. The V end was cut by 8 bases, the J end by 0 bases, with 11 bases between. This CDR3 comprises 14 residues.

The chain uses TRBV5-4 and TRBJ1-4; 9 bases match TRBD1. Unmatched junction bases numbered 4, after V lost 2 bases and J lost 8 bases. Germline CDR1 and CDR2: SGHNT and YYREEE (reference sequence). CDR3 length: 14 amino acids. The CDR3 coding sequence is TGTGCCAGCAGCTTACAGGGGGCTGAGGAAAAACTGTTTTTT. Its protein product is CASSLQGAEEKLFF. The whole variable domain, filled in from reference TRBV5-4 and TRBJ1-4, reads ETGVTQSPTHLIKTRGQQVTLRCSSQSGHNTVSWYQQALGQGPQFIFQYYREEENGRGNFPPRFSGLQFPNYSSELNVNALELDDSALYLCASSLQGAEEKLFFGSGTQLSVL.

The V call is TRBV19, the J call TRBJ2-7; D is uncertain. The V end was cut by 3 bases, the J end by 0 bases, with 15 bases between. The germline gives CDR1 LNHDA, CDR2 SQIVND (reference sequence). The CDR3 runs 16 residues. The CDR3 reads CASSIRSGPLSYEQYF. CDR3 nucleotides: TGTGCCAGTAGTATCAGATCGGGTCCCCTCTCCTACGAGCAGTACTTC. The whole variable domain, remainder taken from reference TRBV19 and TRBJ2-7, is DGGITQSPKYLFRKEGQNVTLSCEQNLNHDAMYWYRQDPGQGLRLIYYSQIVNDFQKGDIAEGYSVSREKKESFPLTVTSAQKNPTAFYLCASSIRSGPLSYEQYFGPGTRLTVT.

The chain recombines TRBV6-5 with TRBJ2-3, with 12 bases lining up with TRBD2. The CDR3 has 16 residues. Trimming cost V 2 bases and J 6 bases; bases outside gene matches: 6. Per germline, CDR1 MNHEY and CDR2 SVGAGI. The CDR3 DNA follows: TGTGCCAGCAGTTACGCGCCTAGCGGGGGGGTGGATACGCAGTATTTT. Protein product: CASSYAPSGGVDTQYF.

The chain recombines TRBV5-1 with TRBJ1-1; D is unclear. CDR3 length: 15 residues. The V end was cut by 0 bases, the J end by 4 bases, with 13 bases between. Germline CDR1 SGHRS, CDR2 YFSETQ. The CDR3 protein is CASSLEADGSTEAFF. DNA of the CDR3: TGCGCCAGCAGCTTGGAGGCAGACGGTAGCACTGAAGCTTTCTTT.

The rearrangement links TRBV7-8 to TRBJ1-5, with D possibly matching TRBD1 (5 bases). This CDR3 has 16 amino acids. Germline-derived CDR1 and CDR2 are SGHVS and FQNEAQ. Trimming removed 5 bases from V and 6 bases from J, with 20 bases in between. The CDR3 nucleotides are TGTGCCAGCAGCATCCTACCGCCGGGAAGGGGTCAGCCCCAGCATTTT. Amino acid sequence: CASSILPPGRGQPQHF.

The rearrangement joins TRBV20-1 to TRBJ1-2; no definite D call. CDR3 length: 11 amino acids. Per germline, CDR1 DFQATT and CDR2 SNEGSKA (reference sequence). V lost 4 bases and J lost 7, with 10 bases in between. CDR3 DNA sequence: TGCAGTGCTACCGACGTGGGTGGCTACACCTTC. Its protein is CSATDVGGYTF.

The V gene is TRBV5-1, the J gene TRBJ2-2; 14 bases agree with TRBD2. Unmatched junction bases numbered 6, after V lost 3 bases and J lost 2 bases. CDR1 and CDR2 (germline): SGHRS, YFSETQ. CDR3 length equals 18 residues. CDR3 in amino acids: CASSWAGLAGDNTGELFF. The CDR3 nucleotides are TGCGCCAGCAGCTGGGCGGGACTAGCGGGGGACAACACCGGGGAGCTGTTTTTT.

This chain uses TRBV4-1 with TRBJ1-1, with D maybe TRBD1 (6 bases). Trimming shortened V by 1 base and J by 7 bases, and 28 bases separated the two germline ends. This CDR3 has 19 amino acids. CDR1 MGHRA and CDR2 YSYEKL come from the germline V gene. CDR3: CASSQVESFQTQGFSEAFF. CDR3 sequence (DNA): TGCGCCAGCAGCCAAGTAGAGTCGTTCCAGACACAGGGATTCAGTGAAGCTTTCTTT.

The genes are TRBV5-1 and TRBJ1-2; no clear D. The CDR3 consists of 15 residues. Per germline, CDR1 SGHRS and CDR2 YFSETQ. The V end was cut by 7 bases, the J end by 3 bases, with 19 bases between. DNA of the CDR3: TGCGCCAGCCGCCTAGCGGGCGGGGTCGACTATGGCTACACCTTC. Translation: CASRLAGGVDYGYTF.

This clone came up a few times. This rearrangement joins TRBV27 to TRBJ2-7, with no clear D. Germline V CDR1 and CDR2: MNHEY, SMNVEV (reference sequence). Trimming removed 6 bases from V and 5 bases from J, with 8 bases in between. CDR3 length equals 11 residues. CDR3 DNA sequence: TGTGCCAGCAGAAAAGAGCACGAGCAGTACTTC. It yields the protein CASRKEHEQYF.

V usage is TRBV6-6 and J usage is TRBJ1-2; TRBD1 matches 8 bases. Germline V gives CDR1 MNHNY, CDR2 SVGAGI (reference sequence). This CDR3 is 14 amino acids long. V lost 6 bases, J lost 6 bases, and 9 bases stayed unmatched. Here the CDR3 reads CASRRDRPRDGYTF. The DNA for the CDR3 is TGTGCCAGCAGAAGGGACAGGCCACGGGATGGCTACACCTTC.

For the CDR3, the DNA is TGTGCCACGGGACGAACGAACACTGAAGCTTTCTTT. Protein sequence: CATGRTNTEAFF. This rearrangement joins TRBV6-1 to TRBJ1-1, with a tentative D call TRBD1 (5 bases). The germline V gene has CDR1 MNHNS and CDR2 SASEGT. CDR3 size: 12 residues. V was pared by 10 bases and J by 1 base, with 10 bases between.

The chain has TRBV4-1 and TRBJ2-5; TRBD2 agrees at 12 bases. Germline lookup yields CDR1 MGHRA and CDR2 YSYEKL. This CDR3 has 16 amino acids. J was trimmed by 1 base and V by 4 bases; bases with no gene match: 4. The CDR3: CASSRPGLAGQETQYF. The CDR3 bases are TGCGCCAGCAGCCGACCGGGACTAGCGGGCCAAGAGACCCAGTACTTC.

The genes are TRBV7-9 and TRBJ1-5, with D possibly matching TRBD1 (5 bases). The germline V gene has CDR1 SEHNR and CDR2 FQNEAQ (reference sequence). Deletions cut 5 bases from V and 5 bases from J, with 16 bases between. The CDR3 loop spans 15 amino acids. This chain's CDR3 is CASSPTEVGDQPQHF. CDR3 bases: TGTGCCAGCAGCCCCACCGAGGTGGGGGATCAGCCCCAGCATTTT.

The chain links TRBV2 to TRBJ2-5, with 12 bases fitting TRBD2. Germline V gene data show CDR1 as SNHLY and CDR2 as FYNNEI. The CDR3 length is 15 residues. V gave up 5 bases and J gave up 3 bases; unmatched junction bases: 4. CDR3 loop: CASSNLAGGKETQYF. The DNA for the CDR3 is TGTGCCAGCAGTAATCTAGCGGGGGGGAAAGAGACCCAGTACTTC.

This clone has more than one count but fewer than ten. V usage is TRBV6-1 and J usage is TRBJ2-7; TRBD1 agrees at 10 bases. The germline V gene encodes CDR1 MNHNS and CDR2 SASEGT. This CDR3 contains 15 residues. Losses at the gene ends were 7 bases for V and 1 base for J; bases not matched to a gene: 7. CDR3 region: CASTRQGAPSYEQYF. The CDR3 DNA reads TGTGCCAGCACGAGACAGGGGGCCCCATCCTACGAGCAGTACTTC.

This clone was seen a single time. The rearrangement joins TRBV12-5 to TRBJ2-7; 10 positions agree with TRBD1. Looked up from germline, CDR1 is LGHNT and CDR2 is FRNRAP. The ends lost 5 bases at V and 5 bases at J; junction bases unmatched: 12. CDR3 length: 16 amino acids. CDR3 DNA sequence: TGTGCTAGTGGTCCCTTCCCCGGGACAGGGGCGGACGAGCAGTACTTC. The encoded protein is CASGPFPGTGADEQYF.

The chain is built from TRBV7-9 and TRBJ2-2, with a weak D call TRBD1 (5 bases). The V and J ends lost 5 bases and 7 bases respectively, with 8 bases between them. Per the germline V gene, CDR1 is SEHNR and CDR2 is FQNEAQ (reference sequence). The CDR3 loop spans 12 amino acids. The CDR3 sequence is CASSQGVGELFF. Here the CDR3 DNA reads TGTGCCAGCAGCCAGGGTGTCGGGGAGCTGTTTTTT.

V and J are TRBV5-6 and TRBJ2-5; possibly TRBD2 for D (6 bases). The germline V gene encodes CDR1 SGHDT and CDR2 YYEEEE. V was clipped by 2 bases and J by 5 bases, with 7 bases between them. The length of the CDR3 is 12 residues. For the CDR3, the DNA is TGTGCCAGCAGCTTTGGGAGGGAGACCCAGTACTTC. Translated: CASSFGRETQYF.

The V and J genes are TRBV11-1 and TRBJ2-7, with D possibly matching TRBD1 (6 bases). This CDR3 contains 14 residues. The V gene's germline CDR1 is SGHAT and CDR2 FQDESV (reference sequence). Trimming removed 5 bases from V and 5 bases from J, with 16 bases in between. The CDR3 protein is CASSPRTAWDEQYF. The DNA for the CDR3 is TGTGCCAGCAGCCCCCGGACAGCCTGGGACGAGCAGTACTTC.

The chain couples TRBV19 to TRBJ1-3; 8 bases agree with TRBD1. Trimming at V came to 7 bases and at J to 3 bases, leaving 17 bases not matched to a gene. This CDR3 is 18 amino acids long. Germline CDR1 LNHDA, CDR2 SQIVND (reference sequence). The CDR3 DNA reads TGTGCCAGTACCCCAAGGGCTGACAGGGGATCTCTTGGAAACACCATATATTTT. Protein product: CASTPRADRGSLGNTIYF.